One and the same sample provided the 13 T cell receptor beta chains below, sequenced in a study of shared clonotypes between healthy human individuals. The assay was immunoSEQ multiplex PCR, and TCRdb's table has in-frame clones only and misses some. The data show more than 2,000,000 clones, approximately 93% seen once. Source material: naive CD4+ T cells from PBMCs. As for subset: CD45RA+ positively selected. These receptors originate from a man younger than 35 in good health. Some clones in this sample may be carry-over from other donors' samples.

Notes on this clone: In the same sample, other DNA sequences code for this CDR3. The V call is TRBV5-1, the J call TRBJ1-4; TRBD1 agrees at 11 bases. Germline V gives CDR1 SGHRS, CDR2 YFSETQ. CDR3 length: 16 residues. The V and J ends lost 4 bases and 0 bases, in that order; junction bases with no gene match: 2. The CDR3 coding sequence is TGCGCCAGCAGCCCGGGACAGGGGGCAACTAATGAAAAACTGTTTTTT. It encodes CASSPGQGATNEKLFF.

This chain connects TRBV15 to TRBJ2-7, with D possibly matching TRBD2 (7 bases). Trimming cost V 5 bases and J 1 base, with 12 bases left between them. This CDR3 has 14 residues. Germline CDR1 and CDR2: LNHNV and YYDKDF (reference sequence). The CDR3 spells CATSGRGRSYEQYF. The CDR3 DNA sequence: TGTGCCACCAGCGGGAGGGGGAGATCCTACGAGCAGTACTTC.

The CDR3 protein is CASIQRRGSYGYTF. The DNA of the CDR3 is TGTGCCAGTATCCAAAGGAGGGGGAGCTATGGCTACACCTTC. The J gene is TRBJ1-2, the V gene TRBV19; weak D call: TRBD1 (6 bases). The CDR3 spans 14 residues. Germline values: CDR1 LNHDA, CDR2 SQIVND (reference sequence). V was cut by 7 bases and J by 4 bases, with 16 bases left in between.

The chain recombines TRBV6-1 with TRBJ2-6; perhaps TRBD1 as D (6 bases). The ends were cut back, 4 bases at V and 2 bases at J, with 15 bases in the middle. From germline, CDR1 is MNHNS and CDR2 SASEGT. CDR3 size: 17 residues. This chain's CDR3 is CASSAKTGWAGANVLTF. The CDR3, as DNA: TGTGCCAGCAGTGCCAAGACAGGTTGGGCTGGGGCCAACGTCCTGACTTTC.

This rearrangement joins TRBV6-1 to TRBJ2-7; 8 positions agree with TRBD2. Germline V CDR1 and CDR2: MNHNS, SASEGT. This CDR3 has 12 amino acids. With 11 bases clipped from V and 3 bases from J, the junction kept 6 bases outside the gene matches. As DNA, the CDR3 is TGTGCCGGGGGTACTAGCGGCTACGAGCAGTACTTC. This codes for CAGGTSGYEQYF.

The chain recombines TRBV19 with TRBJ1-4; D is unclear. CDR3 length equals 15 residues. Germline CDR1 is LNHDA and CDR2 is SQIVND (reference sequence). The ends were cut back, 4 bases at V and 10 bases at J, with 19 bases in the middle. This CDR3 is CASSKELAHFGKLFF. CDR3 bases: TGTGCCAGTAGTAAGGAATTGGCGCACTTTGGAAAACTGTTTTTT.

This clone was recorded only once. This chain uses TRBV28 with TRBJ2-5; 7 nucleotides agree with TRBD1. After removal of 5 bases from V and 1 base from J, the junction contained 7 bases not matched to a gene. The CDR3 sequence is 15 residues long. The germline V gene has CDR1 MDHEN and CDR2 SYDVKM. The CDR3 region is CASSPQTGSQETQYF. CDR3 coding DNA: TGTGCCAGCAGTCCACAGACAGGGTCCCAAGAGACCCAGTACTTC.

The rearrangement uses TRBV2 and TRBJ1-1; D is perhaps TRBD1 (5 bases). Germline V gives CDR1 SNHLY, CDR2 FYNNEI. The V end was cut by 6 bases, the J end by 3 bases, with 20 bases between. There are 16 residues in the CDR3. CDR3 loop: CASRRGQWVEDTEAFF. The DNA for the CDR3 is TGTGCCAGCAGGAGAGGACAATGGGTCGAGGACACTGAAGCTTTCTTT.

The rearrangement links TRBV6-5 to TRBJ2-5, with 8 bases that match TRBD1. The CDR3 consists of 13 residues. Germline V gene data show CDR1 as MNHEY and CDR2 as SVGAGI. Trimming at V came to 6 bases and at J to 10 bases, leaving 10 bases not matched to a gene. CDR3 in amino acids: CASRETGGTGQYF. CDR3 bases: TGTGCCAGCAGGGAGACCGGCGGGACAGGCCAGTACTTC.

V and J are TRBV10-3 and TRBJ2-1; tentatively, D is TRBD2 (6 bases). Germline CDR1 is ENHRY and CDR2 is SYGVKD. The V end lost 7 bases, the J end lost 4 bases, and 11 bases lay between the germline ends. The CDR3 is made up of 13 amino acids. DNA for the CDR3: TGTGCCATCACCATAGCGGAATACAATGAGCAGTTCTTC. This gives the protein CAITIAEYNEQFF.

The chain carries TRBV2 and TRBJ1-2; 8 bases fit TRBD1. The CDR3 sequence is 14 residues long. V shed 4 bases, J shed 4 bases, and the junction held 5 bases outside the gene matches. Germline V lookup: CDR1 SNHLY, CDR2 FYNNEI. In DNA, the CDR3 is TGTGCCAGCAGTGGTCAGGGGGCGCCCTATGGCTACACCTTC. As protein: CASSGQGAPYGYTF.

The V and J genes are TRBV4-2 and TRBJ1-2, with a possible D match to TRBD1 (5 bases). CDR1 LGHNA and CDR2 YNFKEQ come from the germline V gene. V shed 0 bases and J shed 7 bases, with 15 bases lying between them. The CDR3 runs 15 residues. CDR3 nucleotide sequence: TGTGCCAGCAGCCAAGATAGTCGCAGGGAGGGTGGCTACACCTTC. This codes for CASSQDSRREGGYTF.

V gene TRBV21-1 combines with J gene TRBJ2-3; the table's D call TRBD2 went unverified against the DNA. TRBV21-1 is a listed pseudogene. The CDR3 covers 16 residues. CDR3 in DNA: TGTGCCAGCAGTCCCAGGGAGCGGGGATGCACAGATACGCAGTATTTT. This encodes CASSPRERGCTDTQYF.